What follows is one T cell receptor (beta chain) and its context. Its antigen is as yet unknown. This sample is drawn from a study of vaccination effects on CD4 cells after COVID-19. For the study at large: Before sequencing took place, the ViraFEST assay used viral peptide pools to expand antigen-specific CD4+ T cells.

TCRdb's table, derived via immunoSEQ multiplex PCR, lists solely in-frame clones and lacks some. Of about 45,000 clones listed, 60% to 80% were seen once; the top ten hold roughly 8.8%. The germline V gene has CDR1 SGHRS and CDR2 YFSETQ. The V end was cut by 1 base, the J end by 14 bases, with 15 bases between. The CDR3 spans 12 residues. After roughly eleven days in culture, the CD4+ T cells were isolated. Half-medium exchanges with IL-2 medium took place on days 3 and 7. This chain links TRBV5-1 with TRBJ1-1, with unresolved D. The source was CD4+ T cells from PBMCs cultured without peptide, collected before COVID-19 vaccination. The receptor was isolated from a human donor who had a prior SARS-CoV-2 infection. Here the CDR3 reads CASSLLGDGSFF. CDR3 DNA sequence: TGCGCCAGCAGCTTGTTGGGAGACGGGTCATTCTTT.